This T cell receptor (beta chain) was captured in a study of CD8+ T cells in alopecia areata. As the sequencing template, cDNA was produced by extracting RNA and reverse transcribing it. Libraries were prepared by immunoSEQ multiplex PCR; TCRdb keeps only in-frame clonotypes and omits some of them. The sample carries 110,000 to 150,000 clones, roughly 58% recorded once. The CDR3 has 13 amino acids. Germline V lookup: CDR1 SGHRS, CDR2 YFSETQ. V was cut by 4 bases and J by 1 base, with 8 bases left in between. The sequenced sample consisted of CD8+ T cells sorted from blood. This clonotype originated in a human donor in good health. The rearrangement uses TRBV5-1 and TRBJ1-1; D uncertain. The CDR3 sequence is CASSATRNTEAFF. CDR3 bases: TGCGCCAGCAGCGCGACACGGAACACTGAAGCTTTCTTT. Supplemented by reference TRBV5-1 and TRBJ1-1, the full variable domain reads KAGVTQTPRYLIKTRGQQVTLSCSPISGHRSVSWYQQTPGQGLQFLFEYFSETQRNKGNFPGRFSGRQFSNSRSEMNVSTLELGDSALYLCASSATRNTEAFFGQGTRLTVV.